Listed below are T cell receptor beta chains from one sample, sequenced in a study of Ad26.COV2.S vaccination and SARS-CoV-2 variants. The assay was immunoSEQ multiplex PCR, and TCRdb's table has in-frame clones only and misses some. The repertoire has about 430,000 clones, 90% of them found once; the top ten carry 12%. Sequenced here: peripheral blood, sampled in a trial of Ad26.COV2.S vaccine versus placebo. These TCRs come from a person aged 18-60 years who received the Ad26.COV2.S COVID-19 vaccine or a placebo. CDR3s include the opening cysteine and the closing phenylalanine or tryptophan. Each record gives: CDR3 protein, CDR3 DNA, clone size, D gene, J gene, V gene. A D gene is named only where the DNA matches it firmly. Clone size appears in some rows only: once, few, many, or a class for an expanded clone.

CASSQNENSPLHF,TGTGCCAGCAGCCAAAACGAGAATTCACCCCTCCACTTT,-,-,TRBJ1-6,TRBV11-2
CASSPVSRTGELFF,TGTGCCAGCTCACCAGTATCGAGAACCGGGGAGCTGTTTTTT,-,-,TRBJ2-2,TRBV18
CAWTPSGNQPQHF,TGTGCCTGGACGCCCTCAGGAAATCAGCCCCAGCATTTT,-,-,TRBJ1-5,TRBV30
CASSLEIGLGGTIRNTIYF,TGTGCCAGCAGCTTAGAAATTGGACTGGGGGGGACTATAAGAAACACCATATATTTT,-,-,TRBJ1-3,TRBV11-2
CSVCGGTPYNEQFF,TGCAGCGTTTGCGGCGGTACACCCTACAATGAGCAGTTCTTC,-,-,TRBJ2-1,TRBV29-1
CASSIGQEELDTQYF,TGTGCCAGCAGCATCGGACAGGAAGAGCTAGATACGCAGTATTTT,-,TRBD1,TRBJ2-3,TRBV7-9
CASSERMVVAEDYEQYF,TGTGCCAGCAGTGAGAGAATGGTGGTAGCGGAAGACTACGAGCAGTACTTC,-,-,TRBJ2-7,TRBV25-1
CSVETGAEQFF,TGCAGCGTTGAAACGGGGGCTGAGCAGTTCTTC,-,-,TRBJ2-1,TRBV29-1
CASSPRDSSYEQYF,TGCGCCAGCAGCCCCCGGGACAGCTCCTACGAGCAGTACTTC,-,TRBD1,TRBJ2-7,TRBV4-3
CASSPEGGQETQYF,TGTGCCAGCTCACCAGAGGGGGGTCAAGAGACCCAGTACTTC,-,-,TRBJ2-5,TRBV18
CAWTLRAVNTEAFF,TGTGCCTGGACCCTAAGGGCGGTGAACACTGAAGCTTTCTTT,-,-,TRBJ1-1,TRBV30
CASSPSRRAQYF,TGTGCCAGTAGCCCTTCTCGTCGGGCGCAGTATTTT,-,-,TRBJ2-3,TRBV19
CASETPGLAPPGTYEQYF,TGTGCCAGCGAAACCCCGGGACTAGCGCCACCAGGGACCTACGAGCAGTACTTC,-,TRBD2,TRBJ2-7,TRBV7-2
CASSEYQGSNEKLFF,TGTGCCAGCAGTGAATACCAGGGCTCTAATGAAAAACTGTTTTTT,-,-,TRBJ1-4,TRBV25-1
CASGTGLSNQPQHF,TGTGCCAGCGGGACAGGGTTGAGCAATCAGCCCCAGCATTTT,-,TRBD1,TRBJ1-5,TRBV27
CASSRMDGYEQYF,TGTGCCAGCAGCAGGATGGACGGGTACGAGCAGTACTTC,few,-,TRBJ2-7,TRBV27
CASSSFDRRYYNEQFF,TGTGCCAGCAGCTCATTTGACAGGCGCTACTACAATGAGCAGTTCTTC,-,-,TRBJ2-1,TRBV7-8
CASSQSGDEQFF,TGCGCCAGCAGCCAATCGGGGGATGAGCAGTTCTTC,-,-,TRBJ2-1,TRBV4-1
CASSQGITEAFF,TGCGCCAGCAGCCAGGGGATCACTGAAGCTTTCTTT,-,-,TRBJ1-1,TRBV4-1
CSALLESEQYF,TGCAGTGCCCTCCTAGAAAGCGAGCAGTACTTC,-,-,TRBJ2-7,TRBV20-1
CASSQPGTLMHF,TGTGCCAGCAGCCAACCCGGGACCCTCATGCACTTC,-,-,TRBJ2-5,TRBV6-2/TRBV6-3
CASSVTGGGAYNEQFF,TGTGCCAGCAGCGTGACCGGGGGGGGAGCCTACAATGAGCAGTTCTTC,-,TRBD2,TRBJ2-1,TRBV11-3
CASSLEFPGSSYEQYF,TGCGCCAGCAGCTTGGAATTTCCGGGGAGCTCCTACGAGCAGTACTTC,-,-,TRBJ2-7,TRBV5-1
CASSLQAGPNNEQFF,TGTGCCAGCAGCCTCCAAGCGGGACCGAACAATGAGCAGTTCTTC,-,TRBD2,TRBJ2-1,TRBV11-3
CASGLVQGSGALGSYGYTF,TGTGCTAGTGGTTTGGTACAGGGTTCGGGGGCCCTTGGTAGCTATGGCTACACCTTC,-,-,TRBJ1-2,TRBV12-5
CATNPGQGGTDTQYF,TGTGCCACCAACCCAGGGCAGGGTGGGACAGATACGCAGTATTTT,-,-,TRBJ2-3,TRBV10-3
CASSFRGSGAFF,TGTGCCAGCAGTTTTCGAGGGAGCGGAGCTTTCTTT,-,-,TRBJ1-1,TRBV28
CASKPQGTPNQPQHF,TGTGCCAGTAAACCACAGGGAACCCCCAATCAGCCCCAGCATTTT,-,-,TRBJ1-5,TRBV19
CASSLETGETQYF,TGTGCCAGCAGCTTAGAGACGGGAGAGACCCAGTACTTC,-,-,TRBJ2-5,TRBV7-9
CASSLLGETQYF,TGTGCCAGCAGTTTACTCGGGGAGACCCAGTACTTC,-,-,TRBJ2-5,TRBV12-3/TRBV12-4
CASSRGLAGDSDTQYF,TGTGCCAGCAGCCGGGGACTAGCGGGAGACTCAGATACGCAGTATTTT,-,TRBD2,TRBJ2-3,TRBV7-9
CASRGRIYGYTF,TGTGCCAGCAGGGGACGGATCTATGGCTACACCTTC,-,-,TRBJ1-2,TRBV5-6
CATSDDWTDYGYTF,TGTGCCACCAGTGATGATTGGACAGATTATGGCTACACCTTC,-,-,TRBJ1-2,TRBV24-1
CASSQGQPQHF,TGTGCCAGCAGTCAAGGTCAGCCCCAGCATTTT,-,-,TRBJ1-5,TRBV6-2/TRBV6-3
CATSREGPRYETQYF,TGTGCCACCAGCAGGGAGGGTCCACGTTACGAGACCCAGTACTTC,-,-,TRBJ2-5,TRBV15
CASSLEVHGYTF,TGTGCCAGCAGCTTAGAGGTCCATGGCTACACCTTC,-,-,TRBJ1-2,TRBV7-9
CASSIPGGVAGSDTQYF,TGTGCCAGTAGTATTCCAGGTGGGGTAGCGGGATCAGATACGCAGTATTTT,-,TRBD2,TRBJ2-3,TRBV19
CASRTGQGYNEQFF,TGTGCCAGCAGAACTGGACAGGGATACAATGAGCAGTTCTTC,once,TRBD1,TRBJ2-1,TRBV6-6
CASSLSSVTSGRFNEQFF,TGCGCCAGCAGCTTAAGTTCTGTAACTAGCGGGAGGTTCAATGAGCAGTTCTTC,-,TRBD2,TRBJ2-1,TRBV5-1
CASSLPGGAEAFF,TGTGCCAGCAGCCTACCGGGAGGGGCTGAAGCTTTCTTT,-,-,TRBJ1-1,TRBV7-8
CASSAGNEQFF,TGTGCCAGCAGTGCCGGGAATGAGCAGTTCTTC,-,-,TRBJ2-1,TRBV2
CASSQDRLAVNEQFF,TGTGCCAGCAGCCAAGATCGACTAGCTGTCAATGAGCAGTTCTTC,-,TRBD2,TRBJ2-1,TRBV4-2
CASSPRGLKETQYF,TGTGCCAGCTCACCACGCGGATTAAAAGAGACCCAGTACTTC,-,-,TRBJ2-5,TRBV18
CSVVLADSYEQYF,TGCAGCGTTGTCCTAGCGGACTCCTACGAGCAGTACTTC,-,TRBD2,TRBJ2-7,TRBV29-1
CASSFRPGGDQPQHF,TGTGCCAGCAGCTTCAGACCTGGGGGGGATCAGCCCCAGCATTTT,-,-,TRBJ1-5,TRBV7-2
CASSGGVTDTQYF,TGTGCCAGCTCTGGGGGGGTTACAGATACGCAGTATTTT,once,TRBD2,TRBJ2-3,TRBV11-2
CASSQGAITYQPQHF,TGTGCCAGTAGTCAGGGGGCGATCACTTATCAGCCCCAGCATTTT,-,TRBD1,TRBJ1-5,TRBV19
CASSPPGTSGSETQYF,TGCGCCAGCAGCCCGCCCGGGACTAGCGGGAGTGAGACCCAGTACTTC,-,TRBD2,TRBJ2-5,TRBV5-1
CASSFGTGTYEQYF,TGTGCCAGCAGTTTCGGGACTGGCACTTACGAGCAGTACTTC,-,-,TRBJ2-7,TRBV27
CASIISVGGGNEQFF,TGTGCCAGTATTATTTCAGTAGGAGGGGGAAATGAGCAGTTCTTC,-,-,TRBJ2-1,TRBV19
CASSVDKSLGLYGYTF,TGTGCCAGCAGCGTAGATAAAAGCCTGGGACTATATGGCTACACCTTC,-,-,TRBJ1-2,TRBV9
CASSASGGLRSYEQYF,TGTGCCAGCAGCGCATCGGGAGGCCTACGATCCTACGAGCAGTACTTC,-,TRBD2,TRBJ2-7,TRBV7-9
CAWSVTALYQETQYF,TGTGCCTGGAGTGTGACAGCTCTTTACCAAGAGACCCAGTACTTC,-,-,TRBJ2-5,TRBV30
CATIRNNEQFF,TGTGCAACAATCCGGAACAATGAGCAGTTCTTC,-,-,TRBJ2-1,TRBV30